This entry concerns a single TCR beta chain. Its antigen remains unidentified. Time point reported: persistent/refractory GD, antithyroid drugs over 5 years with positive TRAb. Construction of the TCR library relied on RNA isolated from PBMCs. These data belong to a study of regulatory T cells in long-lasting Graves disease. Broader study findings: Thyroid tissue went unstudied; only peripheral blood was examined. There was favoring of TRBV28, TRBJ1-2 and TRBJ2-5 in persistent disease.

Arm-PCR of CDR3 regions and iRepertoire HTBI primers were used to build TCR beta libraries. Via MiXCR, TCRdb re-called the multiplex PCR reads, giving one row per CDR3 protein. The sample consists of about 470,000 distinct CDR3 sequences, roughly 20% of them appearing once. This CDR3 has 17 residues. Germline loops: CDR1 KGHSH, CDR2 LQKENI. V dropped 4 bases and J dropped 4 bases, with 19 bases sitting between them. The sequence was collected from a female donor with Graves disease. The chain is built from TRBV18 and TRBJ2-2; D is possibly TRBD1 (6 bases). The material sequenced was peripheral blood mononuclear cells (PBMCs), taken when the disease was refractory, from a patient treated with antithyroid drugs. The CDR3 DNA follows: TGTGCCAGCTCACAAGATCCGGGACAATGGGGCACCGGGGAGCTGTTTTTT. Residues: CASSQDPGQWGTGELFF.